This entry lists 20 T cell receptor beta chains sequenced from one sample in a study of blood T cell repertoires in COVID-19. TCRdb's copy holds only in-frame clones and misses some; the assay was immunoSEQ multiplex PCR. The data contain under 150,000 clones, around 82% of them singletons. The specimen sequenced was PBMCs or T cells enriched from blood (not recorded which). Every receptor here comes from a man aged 35-49 years with acute COVID-19.

The chain couples TRBV21-1 to TRBJ1-5; TRBD1, the table's D call, lacks a check against the DNA. TRBV21-1 is a recognized pseudogene. There are 17 residues in the CDR3. The CDR3 DNA sequence: TGTGCCAGCAGCTTCTACCGGGACAGGGGGTCTCGTCAGCCCCAGCATTTT. Translated: CASSFYRDRGSRQPQHF.

Comments on this clone: One end of the junction varies from germline; a read error may be responsible. This sequence joins TRBV19 and TRBJ2-5; D is undetermined. The CDR3 spans 12 residues. Germline-derived CDR1 and CDR2 are LNHDA and SQIVND (reference sequence). CDR3: CAGSPSGETQYF. In DNA, the CDR3 is TGTGCCGGTAGTCCCTCAGGCGAGACCCAGTACTTC.

This chain links TRBV5-4 with TRBJ1-4, with D tentatively TRBD1 (5 bases). V was trimmed by 4 bases and J by 8 bases, leaving 18 bases between them. The germline CDR1 and CDR2 sequences are SGHNT and YYREEE (reference sequence). The CDR3 sequence is 15 residues long. This CDR3 reads CASSPDGGAGEKLFF. The DNA of the CDR3 is TGTGCCAGCAGCCCCGATGGCGGGGCGGGGGAAAAACTGTTTTTT.

This chain links TRBV6-5 with TRBJ2-7, with TRBD1 matching over 8 bases. The CDR3 totals 14 residues. Germline V gene sequence: CDR1 MNHEY, CDR2 SVGAGI. Losses at the gene ends were 6 bases for V and 6 bases for J; bases not matched to a gene: 10. CDR3 region: CASSPTGATVEQYF. CDR3 DNA: TGTGCCAGCAGCCCGACAGGGGCAACGGTCGAGCAGTACTTC.

In this sample, this clone turned up a few times. The rearrangement joins TRBV7-6 to TRBJ1-1, with D tentatively TRBD1 (5 bases). Germline CDR1 reads SGHVS; CDR2 reads FNYEAQ. The CDR3 is 15 amino acids. Deletions cut 5 bases from V and 1 base from J, with 14 bases between. CDR3 amino acids: CASSPPWGGNTEAFF. The CDR3 DNA follows: TGTGCCAGCAGCCCTCCGTGGGGCGGGAACACTGAAGCTTTCTTT.

The J gene is TRBJ1-2, the V gene TRBV4-3; the match to TRBD1 covers 9 bases. This CDR3 spans 14 amino acids. V lost 4 bases and J lost 8; bases outside the gene matches: 8. CDR1 and CDR2 from the germline V gene are LGHNA and YSLEER. CDR3 loop: CASSPGTGGSGYTF. CDR3 sequence (DNA): TGCGCCAGCAGCCCAGGCACAGGGGGCTCGGGCTACACCTTC.

This sequence joins TRBV27 and TRBJ2-3; TRBD2 agrees at 13 bases. CDR1 and CDR2 from the germline V gene are MNHEY and SMNVEV (reference sequence). CDR3 size: 18 residues. The trim removed 4 bases at V and 5 bases at J, leaving 12 bases unmatched. In DNA form, the CDR3 reads TGTGCCAGCAGTTCCCACCCCAGACTAGCGGGGGGTGTAGATACGCAGTATTTT. Translating it yields CASSSHPRLAGGVDTQYF.

This chain links TRBV11-3 with TRBJ2-1, with 12 positions matching TRBD2. The V gene end was trimmed by 6 bases and the J gene end by 6 bases; junction bases not matched to a gene: 9. The CDR3 is 16 residues long. Germline V gene lookup returns CDR1 SGHNT and CDR2 YENEEA. The CDR3 bases are TGTGCCAGCAGTTACCCCCTAGCGGGGGGGACCAATGAGCAGTTCTTC. Its protein product is CASSYPLAGGTNEQFF.

The table lists this clone with a few counts. This rearrangement joins TRBV2 to TRBJ2-2; TRBD1 agrees at 11 bases. With V trimmed by 6 bases and J by 5 bases, 2 bases remained unmatched. Per germline, CDR1 SNHLY and CDR2 FYNNEI. The CDR3 has 14 residues. The CDR3 DNA sequence: TGTGCCAGCAGGGGGGACAGGGGGACCGGGGAGCTGTTTTTT. Protein sequence: CASRGDRGTGELFF.

The V call is TRBV11-3, the J call TRBJ2-7, with a weak D call TRBD1 (5 bases). CDR3 length equals 15 residues. The V end lost 0 bases, the J end lost 5 bases, and 14 bases lay between the germline ends. Germline-derived CDR1 and CDR2 are SGHNT and YENEEA. CDR3 in amino acids: CASSLDLADRNEQYF. As DNA, the CDR3 is TGTGCCAGCAGCTTAGATTTGGCCGACAGAAACGAGCAGTACTTC.

Turning to this clone: Additional DNA sequences in this sample encode the identical CDR3. J is TRBJ2-3 and V is TRBV27, with TRBD2 as a possible D gene (6 bases). The germline V gene has CDR1 MNHEY and CDR2 SMNVEV (reference sequence). The CDR3 extends over 15 amino acids. Trimming left V 3 bases short and J 0 bases short, with 10 bases between. The CDR3 DNA reads TGTGCCAGCAGTTTTGGAGGGATTAGCACAGATACGCAGTATTTT. Protein sequence: CASSFGGISTDTQYF.

J is TRBJ2-3 and V is TRBV5-4; D not certain. The CDR3 length is 14 residues. CDR1 and CDR2 from the germline V gene are SGHNT and YYREEE (reference sequence). V lost 3 bases and J lost 7, with 15 bases in between. The CDR3 region has the DNA TGTGCCAGCAGCTCAAAATTCACGGAGAATACGCAGTATTTT. Protein sequence: CASSSKFTENTQYF.

The chain has TRBV13 and TRBJ1-2; no clear D gene. Germline V lookup: CDR1 PRHDT, CDR2 FYEKMQ (reference sequence). With 5 bases removed from V and 0 bases from J, the gap between germline ends came to 13 bases. The CDR3 covers 15 residues. DNA for the CDR3: TGTGCCAGCAGCCCCCTCGGTCCATCTAACTATGGCTACACCTTC. Amino acid sequence: CASSPLGPSNYGYTF. Together with reference TRBV13 and TRBJ1-2, the CDR3 gives the full variable domain: AAGVIQSPRHLIKEKRETATLKCYPIPRHDTVYWYQQGPGQDPQFLISFYEKMQSDKGSIPDRFSAQQFSDYHSELNMSSLELGDSALYFCASSPLGPSNYGYTFGSGTRLTVV.

V gene TRBV19 combines with J gene TRBJ1-1; 10 bases are a match to TRBD1. The ends lost 7 bases at V and 5 bases at J; junction bases unmatched: 4. CDR3 length: 13 residues. The V gene's germline CDR1 is LNHDA and CDR2 SQIVND (reference sequence). CDR3 region: CASMWTGGTEAFF. The CDR3 DNA reads TGTGCCAGTATGTGGACAGGGGGTACTGAAGCTTTCTTT.

The chain couples TRBV19 to TRBJ1-6; D perhaps matches TRBD1 (5 bases). The V gene lost 11 bases and the J gene lost 7 bases, with 18 bases spanning the gap. There are 14 residues in the CDR3. The germline gives CDR1 LNHDA, CDR2 SQIVND (reference sequence). This chain's CDR3 is CASQWGGANSPLHF. CDR3 DNA: TGTGCCTCTCAGTGGGGGGGTGCCAATTCACCCCTCCACTTT.

The chain carries TRBV10-3 and TRBJ1-2; perhaps TRBD1 as D (5 bases). V was cut by 3 bases and J by 4 bases, with 12 bases left in between. Germline CDR1 reads ENHRY; CDR2 reads SYGVKD. The CDR3 contains 14 residues. The CDR3 here is CAISETGLVYGYTF. The CDR3, as DNA: TGTGCCATCAGTGAAACAGGTTTGGTCTATGGCTACACCTTC.

This rearrangement joins TRBV30 to TRBJ2-4, with TRBD2 matching over 10 bases. V gave up 2 bases and J gave up 6 bases; unmatched junction bases: 4. The CDR3 extends over 14 amino acids. In germline, CDR1 is GTSNPN, CDR2 SVGIG (reference sequence). In nucleotides, the CDR3 is TGTGCCTGGAGTAGGAGCGGGGGGGCAAACATTCAGTACTTC. Its translation is CAWSRSGGANIQYF.

This chain links TRBV14 with TRBJ2-7; TRBD1 aligns across 10 bases. The germline CDR1 and CDR2 sequences are SGHDN and FVKESK. The ends lost 1 base at V and 4 bases at J; junction bases unmatched: 7. The CDR3 contains 16 residues. The CDR3 DNA is TGTGCCAGCAGCCAAGGGGTCGGGACAGGGGTTTACGAGCAGTACTTC. It is translated as CASSQGVGTGVYEQYF.

The chain carries TRBV12-3 or TRBV12-4 and TRBJ1-4, with a possible D match to TRBD1 (5 bases). The germline V and J ends were trimmed by 3 bases and 10 bases, with 12 bases remaining between them. This CDR3 spans 13 amino acids. CDR3 bases: TGTGCCAGCAGTTTTTCAGGGAGGGGAAAACTGTTTTTT. Its protein is CASSFSGRGKLFF.

V gene TRBV7-2 combines with J gene TRBJ2-1; 7 nucleotides match TRBD1. CDR1 and CDR2 (germline): SGHTA, FQGNSA. V shed 2 bases and J 2 bases; nucleotides not matched to a gene: 3. The CDR3 runs to 15 residues. This CDR3 is CASSLWTGAYNEQFF. CDR3 in DNA: TGTGCCAGCAGCTTATGGACAGGTGCCTACAATGAGCAGTTCTTC. The full variable domain, in which reference TRBV7-2 and TRBJ2-1 provide the parts outside the CDR3, is GAGVSQSPSNKVTEKGKDVELRCDPISGHTALYWYRQSLGQGLEFLIYFQGNSAPDKSGLPSDRFSAERTGGSVSTLTIQRTQQEDSAVYLCASSLWTGAYNEQFFGPGTRLTVL.